Listed below are T cell receptor beta chains from one sample, sequenced in a study of blood T cell repertoires in COVID-19. Using immunoSEQ multiplex PCR, the repertoire was profiled, and TCRdb retains in-frame clones only, with some absent. The sample contains 130,000 or so clones, around four fifths of which appear only once. Specimen: PBMCs or T cells enriched from blood (not recorded which). These TCRs come from a woman aged 45 to 65 with acute COVID-19. Each CDR3 is given with its conserved first and last residue. A D gene is named only where the DNA matches it firmly. Part of the rows lack a size; the others show once, few, many or a class for expanded clones.

abundance	v_gene	d_gene	j_gene	CDR3aa	CDR3nt
NA	TRBV30	NA	TRBJ1-2	CAWSYDINYGYTF	TGTGCCTGGAGTTACGACATAAACTATGGCTACACCTTC
NA	TRBV14	NA	TRBJ1-6	CASSQERGTSNSPLHF	TGTGCCAGCAGCCAAGAAAGAGGGACTTCTAATTCACCCCTCCACTTT
NA	TRBV4-2	TRBD2	TRBJ2-3	CASSHSGLADSTDTQYF	TGTGCCAGCAGCCACTCAGGACTAGCAGACAGCACAGATACGCAGTATTTT
NA	TRBV27	TRBD1	TRBJ2-6	CASSLRPPGQVVDNVLTF	TGTGCCAGCAGTTTGCGCCCGCCGGGACAGGTGGTGGACAACGTCCTGACTTTC
NA	TRBV7-2	NA	TRBJ1-3	CASSLSLSGNTIYF	TGTGCCAGCAGTCTCAGTCTCTCTGGAAACACCATATATTTT
NA	TRBV9	TRBD2	TRBJ2-1	CASSVEASGSLAQFF	TGTGCCAGCAGCGTAGAGGCTAGCGGGAGTTTGGCGCAGTTCTTC
NA	TRBV11-2	NA	TRBJ2-5	CASSLVSRLGLETQYF	TGTGCCAGCAGCTTAGTCTCGCGACTAGGTCTAGAGACCCAGTACTTC
NA	TRBV4-3	NA	TRBJ2-7	CASSYLATSSYEQYF	TGCGCCAGCAGCTATCTAGCGACGAGCTCCTACGAGCAGTACTTC
NA	TRBV3-1/TRBV3-2	TRBD2	TRBJ2-3	CASSEWTSGSFGDTQYF	TGTGCCAGCAGCGAGTGGACTAGCGGGAGCTTCGGAGATACGCAGTATTTT
NA	TRBV19	NA	TRBJ2-5	CASSLTVPVETQYF	TGTGCCAGTAGTCTTACAGTACCCGTGGAGACCCAGTACTTC
NA	TRBV10-3	TRBD2	TRBJ2-5	CATKLAGGSQETQYF	TGTGCCACCAAACTAGCGGGAGGTTCCCAAGAGACCCAGTACTTC
NA	TRBV19	TRBD1	TRBJ1-3	CASSSGQGGNTIYF	TGTGCCAGTAGTTCTGGACAGGGAGGAAACACCATATATTTT
NA	TRBV7-9	TRBD1	TRBJ1-1	CASRTGAGTEAFF	TGTGCCAGCAGAACAGGGGCCGGCACTGAAGCTTTCTTT
NA	TRBV6-5	NA	TRBJ1-4	CASSKTGLMGEKLFF	TGTGCCAGCAGCAAAACAGGGCTTATGGGCGAAAAACTGTTTTTT
NA	TRBV5-4	TRBD2	TRBJ2-1	CASSLGGGGSPYNEQFF	TGTGCCAGCAGCTTGGGGGGTGGCGGGAGTCCCTACAATGAGCAGTTCTTC
NA	TRBV9	TRBD2	TRBJ2-5	CASSQLAGEQETQYF	TGTGCCAGCAGTCAACTAGCGGGAGAGCAAGAGACCCAGTACTTC
once	TRBV10-3	TRBD2	TRBJ2-7	CAISGTSGSPYEQYF	TGTGCCATCAGTGGGACTAGCGGGAGCCCCTACGAGCAGTACTTC
NA	TRBV10-3	TRBD2	TRBJ2-1	CAISGTSGSITTYNEQFF	TGTGCCATCAGTGGGACTAGCGGGAGTATCACCACCTACAATGAGCAGTTCTTC
once	TRBV27	NA	TRBJ2-3	CASSLGRSTDTQYF	TGTGCCAGCAGTTTGGGCAGGAGCACAGATACGCAGTATTTT
NA	TRBV21-1	NA	TRBJ2-2	CASSKVELAGGSGELFF	TGTGCCAGCAGCAAAGTGGAACTAGCGGGAGGTTCCGGGGAGCTGTTTTTT
NA	TRBV19	TRBD1	TRBJ2-7	CASRSTGVYEQYF	TGTGCCAGTAGATCGACAGGGGTGTACGAGCAGTACTTC
NA	TRBV6-5	TRBD1	TRBJ2-2	CASSYSQGAGTGELFF	TGTGCCAGCAGTTACTCGCAGGGGGCGGGCACCGGGGAGCTGTTTTTT